This TCR beta chain was captured by sequencing in a study of T cells in Graves' hyperthyroidism and ophthalmopathy. Germline CDR1 GTSNPN, CDR2 SVGIG (reference sequence). Trimming shortened V by 3 bases and J by 4 bases, and 12 bases separated the two germline ends. The CDR3 runs 13 residues. TCR beta CDR3 sequences were amplified from RNA transcripts. The primer set for the first-round RT-PCR of the TCR CDR3 was HTBI. TCRdb ran MiXCR on the multiplex PCR reads and lists one entry per CDR3 protein. The sample yields 550,000 to 800,000 distinct CDR3 sequences, roughly 17% seen once. The sequenced sample was blood. The source is a man between 18 and 29 years old with Graves' hyperthyroidism. The chain joins TRBV30 to TRBJ1-2; tentatively, D is TRBD1 (5 bases). As DNA, the CDR3 is TGTGCCTGGAGGGGACGGACGGTCTATGGCTACACCTTC. Translation gives CAWRGRTVYGYTF.